This T cell receptor beta chain was sequenced in a study of T cells in Graves' hyperthyroidism and ophthalmopathy. This clonotype was counted a few times. Patients with uncontrolled infections, other autoimmune diseases, pregnancy or lactation were excluded. PBMCs were sourced from more than 7.5 ml fresh peripheral blood. From RNA transcripts, TCR beta CDR3 regions were amplified. The HTBI set primed first-round TCR CDR3 RT-PCR. TCRdb reprocessed the multiplex PCR reads via MiXCR and lists one record per CDR3 protein. The sample has about 500,000 distinct CDR3 sequences, around 14% seen once. V lost 6 bases to trimming and J lost 4 bases; unmatched junction nucleotides: 11. The CDR3 totals 17 residues. Germline assignment: CDR1 MGHRA and CDR2 YSYEKL.

Source material: blood. The source is a woman under 30 with Graves' hyperthyroidism. The chain couples TRBV4-1 to TRBJ2-2; 10 bases are a match to TRBD2. The CDR3 sequence is CASRKVAGGIGTGELFF. Written as DNA, the CDR3 is TGCGCCAGCAGGAAGGTAGCGGGAGGTATCGGCACCGGGGAGCTGTTTTTT.